A selection of T cell receptor beta chains follows, all from one sample in a study of shared clonotypes between healthy human individuals. Method: immunoSEQ multiplex PCR; TCRdb's copy keeps in-frame clones and lacks some. The table records around 2,000,000 clones, roughly 94% of them present only once. Sequencing input: naive CD8+ T cells sorted from blood. The receptors were sampled from a man younger than 35 in good health. Both conserved end residues are part of each CDR3. Each record gives: CDR3 length, D gene, J gene, V gene, clone size, CDR3 DNA, CDR3 protein. A D gene is named only where the DNA matches it firmly. Not all rows give a size; the values are once, few, many and, for expanded clones, a class.

CDR3 length: 17
D gene: TRBD2
J gene: TRBJ2-2
V gene: TRBV5-4
clone size: NA
CDR3 DNA: TGTGCCAGCAGCTTGATCGGACTAGCGAGTTACACCGGGGAGCTGTTTTTT
CDR3 protein: CASSLIGLASYTGELFF

CDR3 length: 17
D gene: TRBD2
J gene: TRBJ2-3
V gene: TRBV11-2
clone size: NA
CDR3 DNA: TGTGCCAGCAGGACACTAGCGGGGGGCCTAGACACAGATACGCAGTATTTT
CDR3 protein: CASRTLAGGLDTDTQYF

CDR3 length: 15
D gene: NA
J gene: TRBJ2-4
V gene: TRBV11-1
clone size: NA
CDR3 DNA: TGTGCCAGCAGCCTCCTTATACAGGCCAAAAACATTCAGTACTTC
CDR3 protein: CASSLLIQAKNIQYF

CDR3 length: 13
D gene: TRBD2
J gene: TRBJ2-1
V gene: TRBV4-1
clone size: NA
CDR3 DNA: TGCGCCAGCAGCCAAGAAGCGGGGGATGAGCAGTTCTTC
CDR3 protein: CASSQEAGDEQFF

CDR3 length: 15
D gene: NA
J gene: TRBJ2-3
V gene: TRBV29-1
clone size: NA
CDR3 DNA: TGCAGCGTTGTTCGAGGGGAATTTAGCACAGATACGCAGTATTTT
CDR3 protein: CSVVRGEFSTDTQYF

CDR3 length: 14
D gene: TRBD2
J gene: TRBJ2-7
V gene: TRBV6-1
clone size: NA
CDR3 DNA: TGTGCCAGCAGTAGGGAGGGCCGGGTCGACGAGCAGTACTTC
CDR3 protein: CASSREGRVDEQYF

CDR3 length: 17
D gene: TRBD1
J gene: TRBJ2-3
V gene: TRBV30
clone size: NA
CDR3 DNA: TGTGCCTGGGAGAGTCCTCAGGGACAGGGGATCCAAGATACGCAGTATTTT
CDR3 protein: CAWESPQGQGIQDTQYF

CDR3 length: 12
D gene: NA
J gene: TRBJ2-1
V gene: TRBV28
clone size: NA
CDR3 DNA: TGTGCCAGCAGCCCCGGGTACAATGAGCAGTTCTTC
CDR3 protein: CASSPGYNEQFF

CDR3 length: 14
D gene: TRBD1
J gene: TRBJ1-4
V gene: TRBV6-5
clone size: NA
CDR3 DNA: TGTGCCAGCAGTTACGGCAGGGGGGATGAAAAACTGTTTTTT
CDR3 protein: CASSYGRGDEKLFF

CDR3 length: 13
D gene: NA
J gene: TRBJ1-2
V gene: TRBV14
clone size: NA
CDR3 DNA: TGTGCCAGCAGCCAAGATTATCTGCATGGCTACACCTTC
CDR3 protein: CASSQDYLHGYTF

CDR3 length: 17
D gene: NA
J gene: TRBJ2-1
V gene: TRBV4-3
clone size: NA
CDR3 DNA: TGCGCCAGCAGCCAAGATCGCCAAGCGGGTGCATACAATGAGCAGTTCTTC
CDR3 protein: CASSQDRQAGAYNEQFF

CDR3 length: 16
D gene: TRBD1
J gene: TRBJ1-6
V gene: TRBV4-1
clone size: NA
CDR3 DNA: TGCGCCAGCAGCCAACGGGACAGGGACTGGAGGTCACCCCTCCACTTT
CDR3 protein: CASSQRDRDWRSPLHF

CDR3 length: 15
D gene: TRBD2
J gene: TRBJ2-5
V gene: TRBV6-5
clone size: NA
CDR3 DNA: TGTGCCAGCAGTTACCTCGGGACTAGCCGAGAGACCCAGTACTTC
CDR3 protein: CASSYLGTSRETQYF

CDR3 length: 10
D gene: NA
J gene: TRBJ2-3
V gene: TRBV10-2
clone size: NA
CDR3 DNA: TGCGCCACTAGCGCAGATACGCAGTATTTT
CDR3 protein: CATSADTQYF

CDR3 length: 14
D gene: NA
J gene: TRBJ1-3
V gene: TRBV6-5
clone size: NA
CDR3 DNA: TGTGCCAGCAGCCCGGGGATCTCTGGAAACACCATATATTTT
CDR3 protein: CASSPGISGNTIYF

CDR3 length: 14
D gene: NA
J gene: TRBJ2-5
V gene: TRBV5-8
clone size: NA
CDR3 DNA: TGTGCCAGCAGCTTGGGGATCCAACAAGAGACCCAGTACTTC
CDR3 protein: CASSLGIQQETQYF

CDR3 length: 11
D gene: NA
J gene: TRBJ2-1
V gene: TRBV28
clone size: NA
CDR3 DNA: TGTGCCAGCAGTTTGGGGAATGAGCAGTTCTTC
CDR3 protein: CASSLGNEQFF

CDR3 length: 13
D gene: NA
J gene: TRBJ2-5
V gene: TRBV6-5
clone size: NA
CDR3 DNA: TGTGCCAGCAGTTACTTCGGGGGAGAGACCCAGTACTTC
CDR3 protein: CASSYFGGETQYF

CDR3 length: 14
D gene: NA
J gene: TRBJ2-5
V gene: TRBV4-1
clone size: NA
CDR3 DNA: TGCGCCAGCAGACTTCACCTTAACCAAGAGACCCAGTACTTC
CDR3 protein: CASRLHLNQETQYF

CDR3 length: 15
D gene: NA
J gene: TRBJ2-7
V gene: TRBV4-1
clone size: NA
CDR3 DNA: TGCGCCAGCAGCCCGTTAGAGGGCGGTACCTACGAGCAGTACTTC
CDR3 protein: CASSPLEGGTYEQYF

CDR3 length: 14
D gene: NA
J gene: TRBJ2-7
V gene: TRBV10-1
clone size: NA
CDR3 DNA: TGCGCCAGCAGTGAGTCTGGACTACGGGGCGAGCAGTACTTC
CDR3 protein: CASSESGLRGEQYF

CDR3 length: 12
D gene: NA
J gene: TRBJ1-1
V gene: TRBV30
clone size: once
CDR3 DNA: TGTGCCTGGAGTCCCCTGAACACTGAAGCTTTCTTT
CDR3 protein: CAWSPLNTEAFF

CDR3 length: 13
D gene: NA
J gene: TRBJ2-7
V gene: TRBV7-6
clone size: NA
CDR3 DNA: TGTGCCAGCAGCTTATCAGGCACCTACGAGCAGTACTTC
CDR3 protein: CASSLSGTYEQYF

CDR3 length: 16
D gene: TRBD1
J gene: TRBJ1-1
V gene: TRBV9
clone size: NA
CDR3 DNA: TGTGCCAGCAGAGGAACAGGGGGGACGGGTAACACTGAAGCTTTCTTT
CDR3 protein: CASRGTGGTGNTEAFF

CDR3 length: 14
D gene: TRBD1
J gene: TRBJ2-7
V gene: TRBV6-1
clone size: NA
CDR3 DNA: TGTGCCAGCAGTGAACTCGGACAGGGGTCTAGGCAGTACTTC
CDR3 protein: CASSELGQGSRQYF

CDR3 length: 11
D gene: NA
J gene: TRBJ2-5
V gene: TRBV18
clone size: NA
CDR3 DNA: TGTGCCAGCTCACCAGACGGGACCCAGTACTTC
CDR3 protein: CASSPDGTQYF

CDR3 length: 17
D gene: NA
J gene: TRBJ2-7
V gene: TRBV11-2
clone size: NA
CDR3 DNA: TGTGCCAGCAGCTTAGAATCGGTGGCAGAGCTCTCATGGGAGCAGTACTTC
CDR3 protein: CASSLESVAELSWEQYF

CDR3 length: 13
D gene: NA
J gene: TRBJ2-7
V gene: TRBV6-6
clone size: NA
CDR3 DNA: TGTGCCAGCAGCCAATTCAGGGTCTACGAGCAGTACTTC
CDR3 protein: CASSQFRVYEQYF

CDR3 length: 12
D gene: NA
J gene: TRBJ2-7
V gene: TRBV6-1
clone size: NA
CDR3 DNA: TGTGCCAGCAGCCTCGCTCTGCACGAGCAGTACTTC
CDR3 protein: CASSLALHEQYF

CDR3 length: 18
D gene: TRBD2
J gene: TRBJ2-1
V gene: TRBV28
clone size: NA
CDR3 DNA: TGTGCCAGCAGTTTGGGACTAGCGGGGGCCGGCTCCTACAATGAGCAGTTCTTC
CDR3 protein: CASSLGLAGAGSYNEQFF

CDR3 length: 12
D gene: NA
J gene: TRBJ2-7
V gene: TRBV2
clone size: NA
CDR3 DNA: TGTGCCAGCCTCCAGGATTTCTACGAGCAGTACTTC
CDR3 protein: CASLQDFYEQYF

CDR3 length: 11
D gene: NA
J gene: TRBJ2-1
V gene: TRBV10-2
clone size: NA
CDR3 DNA: TGCGCCAGCAGTGATGGTTCTGAGCAGTTCTTC
CDR3 protein: CASSDGSEQFF

CDR3 length: 14
D gene: TRBD2
J gene: TRBJ2-7
V gene: TRBV7-2
clone size: NA
CDR3 DNA: TGTGCCAGCAGCTTTTGGACTAGCGCCCCCGAGCAGTACTTC
CDR3 protein: CASSFWTSAPEQYF

CDR3 length: 15
D gene: TRBD1
J gene: TRBJ2-7
V gene: TRBV6-5
clone size: NA
CDR3 DNA: TGTGCCAGCAGTTCACCCCTCCAGGGGGACTACGAGCAGTACTTC
CDR3 protein: CASSSPLQGDYEQYF

CDR3 length: 15
D gene: NA
J gene: TRBJ2-1
V gene: TRBV4-1
clone size: NA
CDR3 DNA: TGCGCCAGCAGCCAAGTGATGGATTTTAAAGATGAGCAGTTCTTC
CDR3 protein: CASSQVMDFKDEQFF

CDR3 length: 14
D gene: NA
J gene: TRBJ1-4
V gene: TRBV6-6
clone size: NA
CDR3 DNA: TGTGCCAGCAGTCAACCGTCAACTAATGAAAAACTGTTTTTT
CDR3 protein: CASSQPSTNEKLFF

CDR3 length: 15
D gene: TRBD1
J gene: TRBJ1-4
V gene: TRBV28
clone size: once
CDR3 DNA: TGTGCCAGCAGTCCCTACAGGGGGACAAATGAAAAACTGTTTTTT
CDR3 protein: CASSPYRGTNEKLFF

CDR3 length: 14
D gene: NA
J gene: TRBJ1-6
V gene: TRBV28
clone size: NA
CDR3 DNA: TGTGCCAGCAGTTTTGGGCAGGGTTATTCACCCCTCCACTTT
CDR3 protein: CASSFGQGYSPLHF

CDR3 length: 15
D gene: NA
J gene: TRBJ2-3
V gene: TRBV4-1
clone size: NA
CDR3 DNA: TGCGCCAGCAGCCGACCGGGACAATCAACAGATACGCAGTATTTT
CDR3 protein: CASSRPGQSTDTQYF

CDR3 length: 15
D gene: TRBD1
J gene: TRBJ2-7
V gene: TRBV5-8
clone size: NA
CDR3 DNA: TGTGCCAGCAGGGCAGGAACAGGGGAGCTCTACGAGCAGTACTTC
CDR3 protein: CASRAGTGELYEQYF

CDR3 length: 16
D gene: TRBD1
J gene: TRBJ1-2
V gene: TRBV5-1
clone size: NA
CDR3 DNA: TGCGCCAGCAGCTTGGCCGGACAGGGGCGCCCCTATGGCTACACCTTC
CDR3 protein: CASSLAGQGRPYGYTF

CDR3 length: 12
D gene: NA
J gene: TRBJ2-7
V gene: TRBV10-1
clone size: NA
CDR3 DNA: TGCGCCAGCAGTGATCCTGTCGGCGAGCAGTACTTC
CDR3 protein: CASSDPVGEQYF

CDR3 length: 14
D gene: TRBD2
J gene: TRBJ2-7
V gene: TRBV6-5
clone size: NA
CDR3 DNA: TGTGCCAGCACTAGCGGACTGGATGGAGGGGAGCAGTACTTC
CDR3 protein: CASTSGLDGGEQYF

CDR3 length: 13
D gene: TRBD2
J gene: TRBJ2-5
V gene: TRBV14
clone size: NA
CDR3 DNA: TGTGCCAGCAGCCAGGCTAGCGGCGAGACCCAGTACTTC
CDR3 protein: CASSQASGETQYF

CDR3 length: 13
D gene: NA
J gene: TRBJ2-5
V gene: TRBV2
clone size: NA
CDR3 DNA: TGTGCCAGCAGTGGGACAGCTCAAGAGACCCAGTACTTC
CDR3 protein: CASSGTAQETQYF

CDR3 length: 11
D gene: NA
J gene: TRBJ2-7
V gene: TRBV7-9
clone size: once
CDR3 DNA: TGTGCCAGCAGCCTACTTTACGAGCAGTACTTC
CDR3 protein: CASSLLYEQYF

CDR3 length: 14
D gene: NA
J gene: TRBJ1-1
V gene: TRBV28
clone size: NA
CDR3 DNA: TGTGCCAGCAGTTTAACAGCGATGAACACTGAAGCTTTCTTT
CDR3 protein: CASSLTAMNTEAFF

CDR3 length: 15
D gene: TRBD1
J gene: TRBJ2-5
V gene: TRBV6-5
clone size: NA
CDR3 DNA: TGTGCCAGCAGTTACGGACAGGGGATGGAGGAGACCCAGTACTTC
CDR3 protein: CASSYGQGMEETQYF

CDR3 length: 14
D gene: NA
J gene: TRBJ1-3
V gene: TRBV6-5
clone size: NA
CDR3 DNA: TGTGCCAGCAGTTACGGGCAGGGAAGGGACACCATATATTTT
CDR3 protein: CASSYGQGRDTIYF

CDR3 length: 14
D gene: NA
J gene: TRBJ1-1
V gene: TRBV4-1
clone size: NA
CDR3 DNA: TGCGCCAGCAGCCAAGATCCAGAGAACACTGAAGCTTTCTTT
CDR3 protein: CASSQDPENTEAFF

CDR3 length: 16
D gene: TRBD1
J gene: TRBJ1-5
V gene: TRBV28
clone size: NA
CDR3 DNA: TGTGCCAGCAGCCAGGTGGGGACAGAACCTTATCAGCCCCAGCATTTT
CDR3 protein: CASSQVGTEPYQPQHF

CDR3 length: 13
D gene: NA
J gene: TRBJ2-1
V gene: TRBV6-5
clone size: NA
CDR3 DNA: TGTGCCAGCAGTTCCCCGCAGGAGGATGAGCAGTTCTTC
CDR3 protein: CASSSPQEDEQFF

CDR3 length: 11
D gene: NA
J gene: TRBJ2-5
V gene: TRBV10-2
clone size: NA
CDR3 DNA: TGCGCCAGCAGGGTTGGGGAGACCCAGTACTTC
CDR3 protein: CASRVGETQYF

CDR3 length: 14
D gene: TRBD1
J gene: TRBJ2-1
V gene: TRBV9
clone size: NA
CDR3 DNA: TGTGCCAGCAGCGGCCGGGACAGTTACAATGAGCAGTTCTTC
CDR3 protein: CASSGRDSYNEQFF

CDR3 length: 12
D gene: NA
J gene: TRBJ1-1
V gene: TRBV18
clone size: NA
CDR3 DNA: TGTGCCAGCTCCCCCCGGCCGACTGAAGCTTTCTTT
CDR3 protein: CASSPRPTEAFF

CDR3 length: 15
D gene: NA
J gene: TRBJ2-7
V gene: TRBV19
clone size: NA
CDR3 DNA: TGTGCCAGTAGTATCTCAGGAGGTAGCGCCTACGAGCAGTACTTC
CDR3 protein: CASSISGGSAYEQYF

CDR3 length: 17
D gene: NA
J gene: TRBJ2-7
V gene: TRBV7-8
clone size: once
CDR3 DNA: TGTGCCAGCAGCTTACGTCTCGAGGGGGAAAATTCCTACGAGCAGTACTTC
CDR3 protein: CASSLRLEGENSYEQYF

CDR3 length: 16
D gene: NA
J gene: TRBJ1-6
V gene: TRBV19
clone size: NA
CDR3 DNA: TGTGCCAGTAGTCTCTTCACGGAACAATCTATTTCACCCCTCCACTTT
CDR3 protein: CASSLFTEQSISPLHF

CDR3 length: 15
D gene: NA
J gene: TRBJ2-3
V gene: TRBV7-9
clone size: NA
CDR3 DNA: TGTGCCGGCGGGACAGATGATTCTAGCACAGATACGCAGTATTTT
CDR3 protein: CAGGTDDSSTDTQYF